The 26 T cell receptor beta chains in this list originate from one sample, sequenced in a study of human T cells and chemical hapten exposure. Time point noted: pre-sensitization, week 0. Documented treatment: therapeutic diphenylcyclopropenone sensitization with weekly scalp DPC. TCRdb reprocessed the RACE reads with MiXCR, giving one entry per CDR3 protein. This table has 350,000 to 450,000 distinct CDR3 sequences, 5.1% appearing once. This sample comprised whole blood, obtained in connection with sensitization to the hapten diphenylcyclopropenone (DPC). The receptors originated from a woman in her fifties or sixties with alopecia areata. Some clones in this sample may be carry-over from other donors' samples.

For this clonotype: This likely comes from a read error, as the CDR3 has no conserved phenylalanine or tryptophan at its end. CDR3 sequence reads: CASSPSLGATRAYNEQFL. CDR3 in DNA: TGTGCCAGCAGCCCGTCTCTGGGGGCTACTAGAGCCTACAATGAGCAGTTCCTC. The V call is TRBV2, the J call TRBJ2-1; possible D gene TRBD1, 6 bases. V lost 6 bases and J 2 bases, leaving 23 bases between the germline ends. This CDR3 spans 18 amino acids. Germline V CDR1 and CDR2: SNHLY, FYNNEI.

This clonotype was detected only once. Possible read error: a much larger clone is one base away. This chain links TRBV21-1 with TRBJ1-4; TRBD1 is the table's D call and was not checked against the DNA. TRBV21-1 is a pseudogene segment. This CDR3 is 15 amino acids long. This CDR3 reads CANSRQGGVSEKLFF. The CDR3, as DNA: TGTGCCAACAGCCGACAGGGGGGGGTTAGTGAAAAACTGTTTTTT.

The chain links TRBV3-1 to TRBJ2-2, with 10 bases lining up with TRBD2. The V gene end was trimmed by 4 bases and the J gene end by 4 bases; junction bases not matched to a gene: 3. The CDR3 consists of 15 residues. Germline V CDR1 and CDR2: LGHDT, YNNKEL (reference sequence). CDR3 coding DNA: TGTGCCAGCAGCCCAGCGGGGGGGCCCACCGGGGAGCTGTTTTTT. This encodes CASSPAGGPTGELFF.

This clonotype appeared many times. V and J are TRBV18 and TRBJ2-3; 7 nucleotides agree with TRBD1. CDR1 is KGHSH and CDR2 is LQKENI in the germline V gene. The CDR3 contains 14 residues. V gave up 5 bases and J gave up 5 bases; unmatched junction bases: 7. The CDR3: CASSNRQGKDTQYF. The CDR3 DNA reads TGTGCCAGCTCAAACCGACAGGGCAAAGATACGCAGTATTTT.

In nucleotides, the CDR3 is TGTGCCAGCAGACCAGCTGGGGCCAAAAACATTCAGTACTTC. This codes for CASRPAGAKNIQYF. The chain couples TRBV12-3 or TRBV12-4 to TRBJ2-4, with D uncertain. This CDR3 is 14 amino acids long. V lost 6 bases and J lost 1, with 10 bases in between.

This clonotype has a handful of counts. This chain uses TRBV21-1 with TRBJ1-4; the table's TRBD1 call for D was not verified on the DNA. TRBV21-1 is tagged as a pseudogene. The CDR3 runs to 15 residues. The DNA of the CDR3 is TGTGCCAGCAGCAAGGGGACAGGGGCTAATGAAAAACTGTTTTTT. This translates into CASSKGTGANEKLFF.

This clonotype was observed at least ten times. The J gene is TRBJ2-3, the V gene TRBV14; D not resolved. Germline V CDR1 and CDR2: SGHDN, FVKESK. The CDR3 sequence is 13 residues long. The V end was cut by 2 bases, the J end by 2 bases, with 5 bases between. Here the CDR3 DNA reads TGTGCCAGCAGCCAAACTAACACAGATACGCAGTATTTT. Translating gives CASSQTNTDTQYF.

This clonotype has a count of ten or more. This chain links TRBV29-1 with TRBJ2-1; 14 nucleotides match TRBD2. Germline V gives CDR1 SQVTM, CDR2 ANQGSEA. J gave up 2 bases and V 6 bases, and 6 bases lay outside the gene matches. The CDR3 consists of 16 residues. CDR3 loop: CSVPRTSGGPYNEQFF. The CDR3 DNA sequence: TGCAGCGTCCCTAGGACTAGCGGGGGGCCCTACAATGAGCAGTTCTTC.

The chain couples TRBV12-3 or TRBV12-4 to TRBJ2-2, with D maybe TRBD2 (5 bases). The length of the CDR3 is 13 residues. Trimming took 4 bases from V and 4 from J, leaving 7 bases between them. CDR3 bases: TGTGCCAGCAGTTCCGGGATCACCGGGGAGCTGTTTTTT. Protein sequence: CASSSGITGELFF.

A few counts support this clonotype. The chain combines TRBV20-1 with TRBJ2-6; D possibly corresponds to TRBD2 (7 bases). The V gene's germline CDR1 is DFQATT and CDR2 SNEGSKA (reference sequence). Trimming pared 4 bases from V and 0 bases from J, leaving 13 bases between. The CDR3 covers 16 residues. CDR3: CSATGRGSSGANVLTF. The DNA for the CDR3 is TGCAGTGCTACAGGGAGGGGGAGCTCTGGGGCCAACGTCCTGACTTTC.

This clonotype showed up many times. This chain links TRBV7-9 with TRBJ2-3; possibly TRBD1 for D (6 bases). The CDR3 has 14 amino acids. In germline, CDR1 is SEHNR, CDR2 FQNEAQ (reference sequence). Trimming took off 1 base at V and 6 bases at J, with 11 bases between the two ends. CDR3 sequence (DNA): TGTGCCAGCAGCTTAGGAGGGGGATCTGATACGCAGTATTTT. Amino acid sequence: CASSLGGGSDTQYF.

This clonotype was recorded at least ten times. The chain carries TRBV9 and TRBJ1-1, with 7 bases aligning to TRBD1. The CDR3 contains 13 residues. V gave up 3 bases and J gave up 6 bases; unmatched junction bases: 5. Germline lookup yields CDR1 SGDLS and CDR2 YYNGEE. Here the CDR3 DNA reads TGTGCCAGCAGCGGGAGACAGGGTCCTGAAGCTTTCTTT. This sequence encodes CASSGRQGPEAFF.

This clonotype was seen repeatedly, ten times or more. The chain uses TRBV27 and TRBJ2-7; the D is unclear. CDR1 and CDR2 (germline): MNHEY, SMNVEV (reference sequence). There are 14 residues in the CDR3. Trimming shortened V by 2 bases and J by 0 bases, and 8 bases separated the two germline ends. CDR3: CASSLAPNSYEQYF. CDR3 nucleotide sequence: TGTGCCAGCAGTTTAGCTCCTAACTCCTACGAGCAGTACTTC.

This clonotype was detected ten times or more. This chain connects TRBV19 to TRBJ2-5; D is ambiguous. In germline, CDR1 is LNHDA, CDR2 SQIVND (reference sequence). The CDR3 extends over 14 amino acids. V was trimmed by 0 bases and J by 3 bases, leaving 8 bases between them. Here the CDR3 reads CASSIESSEETQYF. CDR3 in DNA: TGTGCCAGTAGTATAGAATCCTCGGAAGAGACCCAGTACTTC.

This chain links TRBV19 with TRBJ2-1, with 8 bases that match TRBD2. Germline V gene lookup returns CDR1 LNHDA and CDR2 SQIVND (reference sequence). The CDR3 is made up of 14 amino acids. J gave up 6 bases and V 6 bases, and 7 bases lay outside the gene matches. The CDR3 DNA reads TGTGCCAGTAGCAGAAGCGGGAGTCTCAATGAGCAGTTCTTC. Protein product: CASSRSGSLNEQFF.

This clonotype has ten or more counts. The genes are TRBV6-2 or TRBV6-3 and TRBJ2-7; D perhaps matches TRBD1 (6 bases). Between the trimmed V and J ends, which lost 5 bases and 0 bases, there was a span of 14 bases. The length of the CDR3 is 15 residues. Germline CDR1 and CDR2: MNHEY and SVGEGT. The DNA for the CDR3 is TGTGCCAGCAGTCCCTCCCAGGGGAGCTCCTACGAGCAGTACTTC. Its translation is CASSPSQGSSYEQYF.

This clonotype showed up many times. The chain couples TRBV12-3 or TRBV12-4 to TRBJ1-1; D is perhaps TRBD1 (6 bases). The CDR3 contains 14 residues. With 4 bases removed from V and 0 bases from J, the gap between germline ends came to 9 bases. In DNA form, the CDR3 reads TGTGCCAGCAGTTATGGGGGCCTGAACACTGAAGCTTTCTTT. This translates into CASSYGGLNTEAFF.

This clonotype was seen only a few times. The CDR3 protein is CSARSLEGSYEQYF. The CDR3 DNA is TGCAGTGCTAGGAGCCTAGAGGGCTCCTACGAGCAGTACTTC. The V call is TRBV20-1, the J call TRBJ2-7; tentatively, D is TRBD2 (5 bases). The CDR3 covers 14 residues. Germline CDR1 reads DFQATT; CDR2 reads SNEGSKA (reference sequence). V was pared by 3 bases and J by 0 bases, with 12 bases between.

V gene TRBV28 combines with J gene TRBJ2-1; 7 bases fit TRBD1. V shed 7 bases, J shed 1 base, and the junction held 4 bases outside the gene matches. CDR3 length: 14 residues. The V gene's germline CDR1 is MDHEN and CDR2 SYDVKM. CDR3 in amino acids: CASNRGISYNEQFF. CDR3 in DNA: TGTGCCAGCAACAGGGGAATATCCTACAATGAGCAGTTCTTC.

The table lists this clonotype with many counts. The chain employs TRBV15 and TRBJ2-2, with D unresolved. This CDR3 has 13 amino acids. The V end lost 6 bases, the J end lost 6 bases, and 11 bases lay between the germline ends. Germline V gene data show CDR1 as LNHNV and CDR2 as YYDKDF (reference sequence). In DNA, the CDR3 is TGTGCCACCAGTCTAAGGGCCGCCGGGGAGCTGTTTTTT. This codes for CATSLRAAGELFF.

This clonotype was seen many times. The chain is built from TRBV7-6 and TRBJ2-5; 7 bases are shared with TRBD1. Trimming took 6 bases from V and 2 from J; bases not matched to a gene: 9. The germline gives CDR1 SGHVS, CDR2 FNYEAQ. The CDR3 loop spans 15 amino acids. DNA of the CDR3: TGTGCCAGCAGACGTACAGGGGCTATACAAGAGACCCAGTACTTC. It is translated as CASRRTGAIQETQYF.

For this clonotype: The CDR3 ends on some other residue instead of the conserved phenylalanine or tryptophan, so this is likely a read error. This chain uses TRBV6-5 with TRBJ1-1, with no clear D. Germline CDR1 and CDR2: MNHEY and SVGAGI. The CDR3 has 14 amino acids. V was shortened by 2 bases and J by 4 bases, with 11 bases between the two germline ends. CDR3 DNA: TGTGCCAGCAGTTACGAGGTCTTCGGCACTGAAGCTTTCTTG. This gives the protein CASSYEVFGTEAFL.

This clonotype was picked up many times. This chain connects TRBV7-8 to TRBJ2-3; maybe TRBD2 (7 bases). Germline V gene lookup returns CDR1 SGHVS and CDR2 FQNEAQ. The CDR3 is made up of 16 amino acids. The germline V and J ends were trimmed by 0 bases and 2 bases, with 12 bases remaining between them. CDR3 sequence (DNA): TGTGCCAGCAGCTTAGCGTCGGGGGGCGTCACAGATACGCAGTATTTT. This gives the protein CASSLASGGVTDTQYF.

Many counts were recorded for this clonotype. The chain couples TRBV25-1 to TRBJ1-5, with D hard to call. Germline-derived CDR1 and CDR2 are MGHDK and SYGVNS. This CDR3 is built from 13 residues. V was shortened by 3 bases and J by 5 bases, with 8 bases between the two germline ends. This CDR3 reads CASSEGTDQPQHF. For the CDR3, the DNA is TGTGCCAGCAGTGAGGGAACGGATCAGCCCCAGCATTTT.

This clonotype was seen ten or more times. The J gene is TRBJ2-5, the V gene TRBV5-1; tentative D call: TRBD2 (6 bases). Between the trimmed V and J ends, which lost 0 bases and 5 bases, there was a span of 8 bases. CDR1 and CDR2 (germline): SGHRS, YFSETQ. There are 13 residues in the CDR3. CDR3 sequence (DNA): TGCGCCAGCAGCTTGGGGAGGGAGGAGACCCAGTACTTC. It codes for CASSLGREETQYF.

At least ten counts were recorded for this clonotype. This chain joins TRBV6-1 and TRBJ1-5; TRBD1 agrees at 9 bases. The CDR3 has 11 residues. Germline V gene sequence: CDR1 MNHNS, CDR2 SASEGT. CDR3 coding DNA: TGTGCGTTACAGGGGGCTCAGCCCCAGCATTTT. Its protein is CALQGAQPQHF.